The present TCR beta chain was sequenced within a study of cytomegalovirus exposure and HLA in healthy donors. Study-level background: There were tens of millions of unique TCRs (from HLA-typed donors) in an early data release.

Study-level findings and limits: Productive status was seen about 87% or about 30% of the time for most TCR beta V segments in an earlier analysis. Researchers reported that a few CMV-associated chains were confirmed in vitro as CMV antigen-specific.

The ends lost 10 bases at V and 3 bases at J; junction bases unmatched: 11. Germline V gene lookup returns CDR1 WSHSY and CDR2 SAAADI. The CDR3 is 15 residues long. Concerning this clone: Its specificity is not known.

At sampling all donors were nominally healthy, likely with unrecorded immune exposures. The PCR was carried out with 60 Vbeta primers and 13 Jbeta primers. Profiled with immunoSEQ multiplex PCR; TCRdb holds only in-frame clones, not every one. The table has some 62,000 clones, approximately 89% seen once. The V gene is TRBV10-2, the J gene TRBJ2-2; 7 bases are a match to TRBD1. This clonotype was sampled from a man younger than 35 in good health and CMV-seronegative. Sequenced: PBMCs. CDR3 region: CATATGTAYTGELFF. The CDR3 DNA is TGCGCCACAGCTACCGGGACAGCGTACACCGGGGAGCTGTTTTTT.